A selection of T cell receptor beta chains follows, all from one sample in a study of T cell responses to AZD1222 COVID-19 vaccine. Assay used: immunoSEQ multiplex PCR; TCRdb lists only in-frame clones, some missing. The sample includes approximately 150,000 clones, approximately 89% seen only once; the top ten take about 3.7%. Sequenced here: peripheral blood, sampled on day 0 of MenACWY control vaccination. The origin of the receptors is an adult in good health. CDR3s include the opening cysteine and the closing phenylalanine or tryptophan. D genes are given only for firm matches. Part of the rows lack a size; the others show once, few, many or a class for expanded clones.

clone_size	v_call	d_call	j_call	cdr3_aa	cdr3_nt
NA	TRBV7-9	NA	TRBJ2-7	CASIEAGRSGAYEQYF	TGTGCCAGCATCGAAGCCGGACGCAGCGGAGCCTACGAGCAGTACTTC
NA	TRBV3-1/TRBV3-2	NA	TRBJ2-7	CASSLDPSYEQYF	TGTGCCAGCAGTCTGGATCCCTCCTACGAGCAGTACTTC
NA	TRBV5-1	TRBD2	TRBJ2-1	CASSLVAGGYNEQFF	TGCGCCAGCAGCTTGGTAGCGGGGGGGTACAATGAGCAGTTCTTC
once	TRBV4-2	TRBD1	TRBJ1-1	CASRPGTGGNTEAFF	TGTGCCAGCAGACCCGGGACAGGGGGGAACACTGAAGCTTTCTTT
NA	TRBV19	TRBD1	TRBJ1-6	CASSIVGQGSSPLHF	TGTGCCAGTAGTATAGTAGGACAGGGCAGTTCACCCCTCCACTTT
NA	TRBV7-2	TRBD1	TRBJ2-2	CASSSGGSTGELFF	TGTGCCAGCAGCTCAGGGGGTAGCACCGGGGAGCTGTTTTTT
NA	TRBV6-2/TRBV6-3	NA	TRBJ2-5	CASSRIGTPKETQYF	TGTGCCAGCAGTCGGATCGGGACACCCAAAGAGACCCAGTACTTC
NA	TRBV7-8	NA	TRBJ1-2	CASTLDWGPNYGYTF	TGTGCCAGCACTTTAGACTGGGGCCCTAACTATGGCTACACCTTC
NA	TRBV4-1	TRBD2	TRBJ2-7	CASSPSGGTYEQYF	TGCGCCAGCAGCCCTAGCGGGGGGACCTACGAGCAGTACTTC
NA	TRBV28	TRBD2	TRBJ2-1	CASRGGTPVFANEQFF	TGTGCCAGCAGGGGAGGGACTCCCGTTTTCGCAAATGAGCAGTTCTTC
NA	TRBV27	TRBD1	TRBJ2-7	CASSLGTGGRYEQYF	TGTGCCAGCAGTTTGGGGACAGGGGGCAGATACGAGCAGTACTTC
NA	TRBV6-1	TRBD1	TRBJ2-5	CASSETTGDEETQYF	TGTGCCAGCAGTGAGACGACAGGGGATGAAGAGACCCAGTACTTC
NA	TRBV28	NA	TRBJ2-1	CASSLASPDNEQFF	TGTGCCAGCAGTTTAGCCTCGCCCGACAATGAGCAGTTCTTC
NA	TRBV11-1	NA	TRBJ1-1	CASSYQVNTEAFF	TGTGCCAGCAGCTACCAGGTGAACACTGAAGCTTTCTTT
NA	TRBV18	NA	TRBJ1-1	CASSPGGRGGTEAFF	TGTGCCAGCTCACCGGGGGGCCGAGGGGGCACTGAAGCTTTCTTT
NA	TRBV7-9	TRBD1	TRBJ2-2	CASSLYRDRSTGELFF	TGTGCCAGCAGCTTATACCGGGACAGGAGCACCGGGGAGCTGTTTTTT
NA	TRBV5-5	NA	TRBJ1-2	CASKTWGAHGYTF	TGTGCCAGCAAGACTTGGGGGGCCCATGGCTACACCTTC
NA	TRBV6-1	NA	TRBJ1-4	CASSEGYFGDGEKLFF	TGTGCCAGCAGTGAAGGCTATTTCGGAGATGGGGAAAAACTGTTTTTT
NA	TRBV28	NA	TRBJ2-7	CASSLFGGSYEQYF	TGTGCCAGCAGTTTATTTGGGGGCTCCTACGAGCAGTACTTC
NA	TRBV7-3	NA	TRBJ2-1	CASSLKSGNEQFF	TGTGCCAGCAGCTTGAAAAGCGGGAATGAGCAGTTCTTC
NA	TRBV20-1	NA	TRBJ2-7	CSAGWEQYF	TGCAGTGCTGGTTGGGAGCAGTACTTC
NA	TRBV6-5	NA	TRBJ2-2	CASSSADRELFF	TGTGCCAGCAGTTCCGCGGACCGGGAGCTGTTTTTT
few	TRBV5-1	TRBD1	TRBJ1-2	CASSPGTAGVYGYTF	TGCGCCAGCAGCCCCGGGACAGCCGGTGTCTATGGCTACACCTTC
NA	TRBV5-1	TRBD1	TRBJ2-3	CASSLGQGPTDTQYF	TGCGCCAGCAGCCTCGGACAGGGACCCACAGATACGCAGTATTTT
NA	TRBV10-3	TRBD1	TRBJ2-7	CAISDRTGPYEQYF	TGTGCCATCAGTGATCGGACAGGCCCCTACGAGCAGTACTTC
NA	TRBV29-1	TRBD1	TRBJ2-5	CSVRQGEETQYF	TGCAGCGTGAGACAGGGGGAAGAGACCCAGTACTTC
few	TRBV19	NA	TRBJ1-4	CASTRGPNEKLFF	TGTGCCAGTACGCGGGGACCTAATGAAAAACTGTTTTTT
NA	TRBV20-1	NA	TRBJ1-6	CSASSQVVSPLHF	TGCAGTGCTAGTTCTCAGGTCGTTTCACCCCTCCACTTT
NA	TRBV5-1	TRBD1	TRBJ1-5	CASSPTGTGEPQHF	TGCGCCAGCAGCCCAACCGGGACAGGCGAGCCCCAGCATTTT
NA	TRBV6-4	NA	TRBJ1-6	CASSGGFQSPLHF	TGTGCCAGCAGTGGGGGTTTTCAGTCACCCCTCCACTTT
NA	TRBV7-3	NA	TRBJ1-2	CASSLSPGLDGYTF	TGTGCCAGCAGCTTAAGCCCGGGGCTGGATGGCTACACCTTC
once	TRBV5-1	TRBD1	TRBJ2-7	CASSFDRDEQYF	TGCGCCAGCAGCTTTGACAGGGACGAGCAGTACTTC
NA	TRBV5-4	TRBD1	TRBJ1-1	CASSLKTPGGSEAFF	TGTGCCAGCAGCTTGAAGACCCCAGGGGGTTCTGAAGCTTTCTTT
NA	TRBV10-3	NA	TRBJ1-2	CAISESISPINYGYTF	TGTGCCATCAGTGAGTCGATCAGCCCCATTAACTATGGCTACACCTTC
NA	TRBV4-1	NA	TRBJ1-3	CASSQVGVSGSGNTIYF	TGCGCCAGCAGCCAAGTTGGCGTCTCGGGCTCTGGAAACACCATATATTTT
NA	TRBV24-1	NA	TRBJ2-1	CATSDFAGNYNEQFF	TGTGCCACCAGTGATTTCGCGGGAAACTACAATGAGCAGTTCTTC
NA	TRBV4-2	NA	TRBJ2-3	CASSQDRRGRPDTQYF	TGTGCCAGCAGCCAAGATAGGCGGGGGCGCCCAGATACGCAGTATTTT
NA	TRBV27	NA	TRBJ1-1	CASSLYRENTEAFF	TGTGCCAGCAGTTTATACAGAGAAAACACTGAAGCTTTCTTT
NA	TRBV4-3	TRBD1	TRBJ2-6	CASSQGTGYRSGANVLTF	TGCGCCAGCAGCCAAGGGACAGGGTATCGGTCTGGGGCCAACGTCCTGACTTTC
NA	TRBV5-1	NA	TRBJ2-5	CASSPGQSGETQYF	TGCGCCAGCAGCCCTGGACAAAGCGGAGAGACCCAGTACTTC
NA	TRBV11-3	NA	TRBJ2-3	CASSLGRDTQYF	TGTGCCAGCAGCTTAGGGAGAGATACGCAGTATTTT
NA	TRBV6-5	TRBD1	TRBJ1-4	CASRYRGTNEKLFF	TGTGCCAGCAGGTACAGGGGAACTAATGAAAAACTGTTTTTT
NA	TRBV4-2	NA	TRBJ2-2	CATQKGSNTGELFF	TGTGCCACCCAGAAGGGTTCGAACACCGGGGAGCTGTTTTTT
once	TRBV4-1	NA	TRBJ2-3	CASSQGLSGGTDTQYF	TGCGCCAGCAGCCAAGGATTGTCCGGGGGCACAGATACGCAGTATTTT
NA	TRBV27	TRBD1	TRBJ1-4	CASNQSQQGNEKLFF	TGTGCCAGCAATCAATCCCAACAGGGGAATGAAAAACTGTTTTTT
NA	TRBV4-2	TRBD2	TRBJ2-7	CASSQTSGGYEQYF	TGTGCCAGCAGCCAGACTAGCGGGGGCTACGAGCAGTACTTC
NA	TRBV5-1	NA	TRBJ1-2	CASSLGSEEGYTF	TGCGCCAGCAGCTTGGGCAGCGAAGAGGGCTACACCTTC
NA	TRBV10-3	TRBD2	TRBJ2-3	CAISASGLAAGDTQYF	TGTGCCATCAGTGCATCCGGACTAGCGGCCGGGGATACGCAGTATTTT
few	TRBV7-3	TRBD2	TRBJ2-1	CASSQGRETYNEQFF	TGTGCCAGCAGCCAAGGGCGGGAGACCTACAATGAGCAGTTCTTC
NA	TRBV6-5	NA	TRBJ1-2	CASTLSEATNYGYTF	TGTGCCAGCACCTTAAGCGAAGCAACTAACTATGGCTACACCTTC